A single sample is the source of the 7 T cell receptor beta chains below, sequenced in a study of T cell responses to AZD1222 COVID-19 vaccine. Method: immunoSEQ multiplex PCR; TCRdb's copy keeps in-frame clones and lacks some. There are roughly 140,000 clones in the sample; about 93% occur only once, and under 2% lies in the top ten. Sequenced material: peripheral blood, taken on day 0 of AZD1222 vaccination. These receptors were obtained from an adult in good health.

The chain combines TRBV7-2 with TRBJ2-7; no clear D. The V end was cut by 3 bases, the J end by 0 bases, with 6 bases between. Germline CDR1 is SGHTA and CDR2 is FQGNSA. The CDR3 runs to 13 residues. As DNA, the CDR3 is TGTGCCAGCAGCTTGGGGAACTCCTACGAGCAGTACTTC. Translation: CASSLGNSYEQYF.

The chain joins TRBV6-6 to TRBJ2-5; 14 bases are a match to TRBD2. The ends lost 6 bases at V and 5 bases at J; junction bases unmatched: 17. Germline V gene sequence: CDR1 MNHNY, CDR2 SVGAGI (reference sequence). This CDR3 is built from 19 residues. The CDR3 DNA follows: TGTGCCAGCAGCTCAGGACTAGCGGGGGGTCCACTTCGGAGGGAGACCCAGTACTTC. This gives the protein CASSSGLAGGPLRRETQYF.

A single count supports this clone. The chain uses TRBV6-2 or TRBV6-3 and TRBJ2-3; a weak D match, TRBD1 (6 bases). The V gene's germline CDR1 is MNHEY and CDR2 SVGEGT. The CDR3 length is 17 residues. Between the trimmed V and J ends, which lost 0 bases and 4 bases, there was a span of 17 bases. This chain's CDR3 is CASSYSWGRGSADTQYF. The CDR3 DNA follows: TGTGCCAGCAGTTACTCGTGGGGCAGGGGTTCGGCAGATACGCAGTATTTT.

The rearrangement links TRBV5-5 to TRBJ1-2, with D unresolved. Trimming took 4 bases from V and 6 from J, leaving 22 bases between them. Germline CDR1 is SGHKS and CDR2 is YYEKEE (reference sequence). The CDR3 is made up of 16 amino acids. Here the CDR3 reads CASSPPDGSTAHGYTF. CDR3 sequence (DNA): TGTGCCAGCAGCCCCCCCGACGGGTCCACGGCGCATGGCTACACCTTC.

V usage is TRBV4-2 and J usage is TRBJ2-1, with 14 bases identical to TRBD2. The CDR3 covers 14 residues. Per germline, CDR1 LGHNA and CDR2 YNFKEQ. Trimming took 4 bases from V and 8 from J; bases not matched to a gene: 1. CDR3 sequence (DNA): TGTGCCAGCAGCCGGGGACTAGCGGGAGATGAGCAGTTCTTC. This sequence encodes CASSRGLAGDEQFF.

The gene calls are TRBV5-6 and TRBJ2-1; D is ambiguous. CDR3 length equals 12 residues. Germline V gene data show CDR1 as SGHDT and CDR2 as YYEEEE. Trimming removed 4 bases at V and 7 bases at J, with 9 bases between. CDR3 sequence: CASSDGINEQFF. The CDR3 DNA reads TGTGCCAGCAGCGATGGGATTAATGAGCAGTTCTTC.

V gene TRBV9 combines with J gene TRBJ1-2; TRBD1 might be the D (6 bases). The germline gives CDR1 SGDLS, CDR2 YYNGEE. This CDR3 region has 14 residues. V lost 0 bases and J lost 6, with 12 bases in between. CDR3 in DNA: TGTGCCAGCAGCGTAGCGACAGGCTGGGATGGCTACACCTTC. Translated, it gives CASSVATGWDGYTF.